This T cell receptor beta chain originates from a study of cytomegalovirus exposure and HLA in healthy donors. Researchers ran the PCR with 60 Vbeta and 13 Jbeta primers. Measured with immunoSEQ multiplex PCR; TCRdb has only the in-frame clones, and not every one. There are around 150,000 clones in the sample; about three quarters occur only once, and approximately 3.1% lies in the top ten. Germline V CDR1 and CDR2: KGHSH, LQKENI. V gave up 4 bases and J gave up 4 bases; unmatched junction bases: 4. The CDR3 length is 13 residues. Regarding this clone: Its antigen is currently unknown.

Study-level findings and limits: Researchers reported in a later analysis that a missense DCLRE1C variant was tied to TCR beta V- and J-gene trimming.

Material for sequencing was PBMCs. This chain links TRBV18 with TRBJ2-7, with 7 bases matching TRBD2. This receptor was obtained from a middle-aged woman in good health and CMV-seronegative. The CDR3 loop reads CASSRGGAYEQYF. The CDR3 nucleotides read TGTGCCAGCTCACGGGGGGGAGCGTACGAGCAGTACTTC.